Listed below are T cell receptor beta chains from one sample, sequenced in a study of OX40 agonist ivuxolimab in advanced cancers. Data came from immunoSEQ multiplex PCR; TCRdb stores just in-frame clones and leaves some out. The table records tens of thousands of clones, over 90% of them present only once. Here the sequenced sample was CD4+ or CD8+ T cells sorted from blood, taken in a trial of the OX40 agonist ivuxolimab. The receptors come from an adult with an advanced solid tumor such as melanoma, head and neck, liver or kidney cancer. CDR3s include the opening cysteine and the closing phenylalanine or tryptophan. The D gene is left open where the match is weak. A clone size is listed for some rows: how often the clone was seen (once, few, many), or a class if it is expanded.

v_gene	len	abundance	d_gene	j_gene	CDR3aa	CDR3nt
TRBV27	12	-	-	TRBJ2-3	CASSLLGDTQYF	TGTGCCAGCAGTTTATTGGGAGATACGCAGTATTTT
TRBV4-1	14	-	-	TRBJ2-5	CASSQEALDRTQYF	TGCGCCAGCAGCCAAGAAGCGTTGGACAGAACCCAGTACTTC
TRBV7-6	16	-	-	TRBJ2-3	CASSLTIRGYTDTQYF	TGTGCCAGCAGCTTAACGATCAGGGGTTACACAGATACGCAGTATTTT
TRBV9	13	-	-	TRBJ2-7	CASSVNDVYEQYF	TGTGCCAGCAGCGTAAACGACGTCTACGAGCAGTACTTC
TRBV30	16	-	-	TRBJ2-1	CAWSDYGGIDIDEQFF	TGTGCCTGGAGTGATTACGGAGGGATAGATATCGATGAGCAGTTCTTC
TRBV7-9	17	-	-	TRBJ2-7	CASSPGKGGSGDYEQYF	TGTGCCAGCAGCCCGGGAAAGGGAGGATCGGGGGACTACGAGCAGTACTTC
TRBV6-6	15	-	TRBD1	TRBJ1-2	CASRWAWTGGDGYTF	TGTGCCAGCCGTTGGGCCTGGACAGGGGGCGATGGCTACACCTTC
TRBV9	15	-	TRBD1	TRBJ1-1	CASSVVQGGNTEAFF	TGTGCCAGCAGCGTAGTTCAGGGGGGAAACACTGAAGCTTTCTTT
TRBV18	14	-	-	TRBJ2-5	CASSPLTGQETQYF	TGTGCCAGCTCACCACTAACAGGACAAGAGACCCAGTACTTC
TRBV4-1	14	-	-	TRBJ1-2	CASSQGQGRDGYTF	TGCGCCAGCAGCCAAGGGCAAGGACGAGATGGCTACACCTTC
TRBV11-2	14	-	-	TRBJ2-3	CASSQRGGTDTQYF	TGTGCCAGCAGCCAGAGGGGCGGCACAGATACGCAGTATTTT
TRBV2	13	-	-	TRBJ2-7	CASSELPAREQYF	TGTGCCAGCAGTGAACTGCCGGCCAGGGAGCAGTACTTC
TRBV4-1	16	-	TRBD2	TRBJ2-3	CASSQDRGGRVDTQYF	TGCGCCAGCAGCCAAGATCGGGGGGGCCGGGTAGATACGCAGTATTTT
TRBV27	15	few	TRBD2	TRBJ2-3	CASSGIAGGGDTQYF	TGTGCCAGCAGTGGGATAGCGGGAGGGGGAGATACGCAGTATTTT
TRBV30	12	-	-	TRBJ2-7	CAWRASSYEQYF	TGTGCCTGGAGGGCCTCTAGTTACGAGCAGTACTTC
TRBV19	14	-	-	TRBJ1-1	CASQSFFSNTEAFF	TGTGCCAGTCAATCATTTTTCTCGAACACTGAAGCTTTCTTT
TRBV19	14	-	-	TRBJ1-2	CASRTSGGLYGYTF	TGTGCCAGTAGGACCAGCGGGGGCCTCTATGGCTACACCTTC
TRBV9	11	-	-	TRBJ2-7	CASTTPREQYF	TGTGCCAGCACCACACCACGGGAGCAGTACTTC
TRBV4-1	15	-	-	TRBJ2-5	CASSLNRAPPETQYF	TGCGCCAGCAGCCTCAACAGGGCCCCCCCGGAGACCCAGTACTTC
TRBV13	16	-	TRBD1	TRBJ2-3	CASSLAVRGNTDTQYF	TGTGCCAGCAGCTTAGCGGTCAGGGGGAACACAGATACGCAGTATTTT
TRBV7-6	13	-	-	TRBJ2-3	CASSLGSTDTQYF	TGTGCCAGCAGCTTAGGGTCCACAGATACGCAGTATTTT
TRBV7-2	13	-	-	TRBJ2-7	CASSFTGAYEQYF	TGTGCCAGCAGCTTTACGGGGGCCTACGAGCAGTACTTC
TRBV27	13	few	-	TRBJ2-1	CASSLSGLNEQFF	TGTGCCAGCAGTTTATCGGGATTGAATGAGCAGTTCTTC
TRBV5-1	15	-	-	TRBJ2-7	CASSLGQDPTIGQYF	TGCGCCAGCAGCTTGGGGCAGGATCCTACTATCGGGCAGTACTTC
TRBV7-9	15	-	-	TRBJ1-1	CASSREALPNTEAFF	TGTGCCAGCAGCCGCGAGGCGTTACCGAACACTGAAGCTTTCTTT
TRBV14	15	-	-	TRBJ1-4	CASSHKYPTNEKLFF	TGTGCCAGCAGCCACAAATATCCAACTAATGAAAAACTGTTTTTT
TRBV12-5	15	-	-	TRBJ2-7	CASGPPRGGGYEQYF	TGTGCTAGTGGTCCCCCCCGGGGTGGCGGTTACGAGCAGTACTTC